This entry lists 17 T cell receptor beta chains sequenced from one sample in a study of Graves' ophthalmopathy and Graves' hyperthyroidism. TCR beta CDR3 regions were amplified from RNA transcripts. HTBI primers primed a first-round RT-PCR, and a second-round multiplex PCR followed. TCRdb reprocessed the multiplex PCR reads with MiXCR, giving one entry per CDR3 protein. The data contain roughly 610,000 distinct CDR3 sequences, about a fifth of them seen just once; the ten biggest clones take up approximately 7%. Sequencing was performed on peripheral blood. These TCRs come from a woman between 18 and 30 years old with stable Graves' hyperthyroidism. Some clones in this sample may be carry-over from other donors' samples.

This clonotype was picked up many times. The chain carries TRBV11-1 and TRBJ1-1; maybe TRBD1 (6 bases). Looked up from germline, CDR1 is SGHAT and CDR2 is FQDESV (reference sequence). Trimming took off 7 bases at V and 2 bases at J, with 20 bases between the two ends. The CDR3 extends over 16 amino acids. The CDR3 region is CASNPSGAGGNTEAFF. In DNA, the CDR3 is TGTGCCAGCAACCCGTCGGGGGCGGGTGGAAACACTGAAGCTTTCTTT.

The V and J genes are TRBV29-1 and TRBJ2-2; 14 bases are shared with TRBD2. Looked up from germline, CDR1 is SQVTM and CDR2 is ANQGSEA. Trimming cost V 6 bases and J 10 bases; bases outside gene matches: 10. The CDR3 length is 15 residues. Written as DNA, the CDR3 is TGCAGCGTCCTTGGGACTAGCGGGAGAGTTGAGGAGCTGTTTTTT. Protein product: CSVLGTSGRVEELFF.

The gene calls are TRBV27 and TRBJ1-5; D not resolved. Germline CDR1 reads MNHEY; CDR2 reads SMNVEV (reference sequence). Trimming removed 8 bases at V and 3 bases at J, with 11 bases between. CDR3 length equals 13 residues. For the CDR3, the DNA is TGTGCCAGCCGCCTCCTGTACAATCAGCCCCAGCATTTT. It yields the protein CASRLLYNQPQHF.

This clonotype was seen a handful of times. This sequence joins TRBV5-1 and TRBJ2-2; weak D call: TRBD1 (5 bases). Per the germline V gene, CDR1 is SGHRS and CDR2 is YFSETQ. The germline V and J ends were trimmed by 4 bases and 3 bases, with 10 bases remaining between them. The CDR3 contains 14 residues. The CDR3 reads CASSLDMYTGELFF. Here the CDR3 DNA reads TGCGCCAGCAGCCTGGACATGTACACCGGGGAGCTGTTTTTT.

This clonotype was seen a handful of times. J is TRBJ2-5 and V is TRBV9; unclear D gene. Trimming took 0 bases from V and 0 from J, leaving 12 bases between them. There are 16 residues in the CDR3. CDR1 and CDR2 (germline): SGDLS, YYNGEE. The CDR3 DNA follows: TGTGCCAGCAGCGTAGGGAAAAGAGACCACCAAGAGACCCAGTACTTC. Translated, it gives CASSVGKRDHQETQYF.

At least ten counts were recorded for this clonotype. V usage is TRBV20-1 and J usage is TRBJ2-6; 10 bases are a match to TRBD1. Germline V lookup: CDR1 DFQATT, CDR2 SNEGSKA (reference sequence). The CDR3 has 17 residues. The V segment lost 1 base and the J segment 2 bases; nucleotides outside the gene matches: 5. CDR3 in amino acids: CSARGDRGSTGANVLTF. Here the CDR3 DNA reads TGCAGTGCTAGAGGGGACAGGGGCTCGACTGGGGCCAACGTCCTGACTTTC.

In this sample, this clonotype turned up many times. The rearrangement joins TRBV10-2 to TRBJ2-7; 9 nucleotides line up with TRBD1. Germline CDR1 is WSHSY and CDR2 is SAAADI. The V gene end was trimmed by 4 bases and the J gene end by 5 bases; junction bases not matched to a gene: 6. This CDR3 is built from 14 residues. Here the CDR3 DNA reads TGCGCCAGCAGTGTTAAGGGACAGGGCCACGAGCAGTACTTC. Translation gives CASSVKGQGHEQYF.

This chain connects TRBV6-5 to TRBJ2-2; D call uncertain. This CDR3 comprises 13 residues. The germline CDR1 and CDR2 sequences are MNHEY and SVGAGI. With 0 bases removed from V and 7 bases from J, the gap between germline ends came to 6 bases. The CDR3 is CASSYSMGGELFF. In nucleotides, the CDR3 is TGTGCCAGCAGTTACTCGATGGGCGGGGAGCTGTTTTTT.

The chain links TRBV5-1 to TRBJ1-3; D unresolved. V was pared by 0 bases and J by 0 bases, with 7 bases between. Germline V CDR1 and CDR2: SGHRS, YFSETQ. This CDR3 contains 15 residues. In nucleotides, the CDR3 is TGCGCCAGCAGCTTGGCCGAGTCCTCTGGAAACACCATATATTTT. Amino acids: CASSLAESSGNTIYF.

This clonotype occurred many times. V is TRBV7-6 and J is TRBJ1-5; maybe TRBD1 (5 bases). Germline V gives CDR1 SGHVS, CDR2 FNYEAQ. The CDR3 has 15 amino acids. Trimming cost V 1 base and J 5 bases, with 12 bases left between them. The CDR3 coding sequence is TGTGCCAGCAGCTTAGATGGGACCACGCATCAGCCCCAGCATTTT. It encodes CASSLDGTTHQPQHF.

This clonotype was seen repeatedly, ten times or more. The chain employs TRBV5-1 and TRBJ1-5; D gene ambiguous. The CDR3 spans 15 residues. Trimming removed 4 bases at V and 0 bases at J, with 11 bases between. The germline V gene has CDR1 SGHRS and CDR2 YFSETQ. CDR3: CASSLGLSSNQPQHF. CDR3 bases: TGCGCCAGCAGCCTCGGACTCAGTAGCAATCAGCCCCAGCATTTT.

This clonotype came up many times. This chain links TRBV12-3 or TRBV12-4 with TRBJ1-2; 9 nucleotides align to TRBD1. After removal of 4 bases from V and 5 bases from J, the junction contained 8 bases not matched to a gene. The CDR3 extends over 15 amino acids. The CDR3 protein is CASSYGTGTNYGYTF. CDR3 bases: TGTGCCAGCAGTTATGGGACAGGGACGAATTATGGCTACACCTTC.

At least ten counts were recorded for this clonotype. Here the CDR3 reads CSGIAGEETQYF. The CDR3 DNA reads as TGCAGTGGGATTGCGGGAGAAGAGACCCAGTACTTC. This chain links TRBV20-1 with TRBJ2-5, with 7 bases aligning to TRBD2. The germline gives CDR1 DFQATT, CDR2 SNEGSKA (reference sequence). The V segment lost 7 bases and the J segment 3 bases; nucleotides outside the gene matches: 5. This CDR3 contains 12 residues.

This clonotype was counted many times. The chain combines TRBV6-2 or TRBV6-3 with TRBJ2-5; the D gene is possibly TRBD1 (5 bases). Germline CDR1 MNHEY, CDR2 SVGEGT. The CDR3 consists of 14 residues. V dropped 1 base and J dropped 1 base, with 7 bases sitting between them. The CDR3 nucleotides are TGTGCCAGCAGTTACTTTGACAGCCAAGAGACCCAGTACTTC. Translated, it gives CASSYFDSQETQYF.

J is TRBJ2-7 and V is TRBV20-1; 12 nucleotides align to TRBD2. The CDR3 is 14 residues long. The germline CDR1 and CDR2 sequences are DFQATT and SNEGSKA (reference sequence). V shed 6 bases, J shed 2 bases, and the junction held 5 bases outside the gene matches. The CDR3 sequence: CSANRLAGAYEQYF. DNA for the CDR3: TGCAGTGCGAATCGACTAGCGGGGGCCTACGAGCAGTACTTC.

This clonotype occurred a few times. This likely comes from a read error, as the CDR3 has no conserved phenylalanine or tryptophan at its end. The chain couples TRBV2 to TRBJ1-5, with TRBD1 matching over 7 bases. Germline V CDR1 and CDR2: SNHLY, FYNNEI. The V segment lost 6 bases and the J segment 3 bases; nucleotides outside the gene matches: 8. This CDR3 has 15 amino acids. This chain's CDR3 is CASSSTGDFNQPQHL. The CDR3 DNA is TGTGCCAGCAGCAGTACAGGGGATTTCAATCAGCCCCAGCATTTG.

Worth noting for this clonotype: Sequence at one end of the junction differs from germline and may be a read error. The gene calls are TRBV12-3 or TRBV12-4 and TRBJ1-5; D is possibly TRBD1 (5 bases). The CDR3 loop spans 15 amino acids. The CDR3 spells CASSLGAAPDQPQHF. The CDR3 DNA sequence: TGTGCCAGCAGCTTAGGGGCGGCCCCCGATCAGCCCCAGCATTTT.